This T cell receptor (beta chain) was sequenced for a study of T-cell reconstitution after alpha-beta-depleted transplantation in children listed by TCRdb under 2016. Background for the entire study: Using TCR repertoire profiling, the study quantitatively followed how T-cell immune reconstitution unfolded in children after TCRalphabeta/CD19-depleted allogeneic hematopoietic cell transplantation.

In this sample, this clonotype turned up many times. The antigen it recognizes is unknown. No base-level quality is on record; no much larger clone is a single base apart. The treatment or condition tag for this specimen amounts to: allogeneic hematopoietic cell transplantation with graft depleted of TCRalphabeta T cells and CD19 B cells. Transplant recipients were children who received TCRalphabeta/CD19-depleted allogeneic hematopoietic cell grafts. Reading the germline V gene (reference sequence) gives CDR1 DFQATT and CDR2 SNEGSKA. The CDR3 has 12 amino acids, counting the end cysteine and phenylalanine. The retained sequence is limited to the CDR3, 36 bases, with the frame set at the first base. The junction shows trimming of 1 base on V and 9 bases on J, and the gene matches do not reach 2 bases of it. What the authors observed across the whole study: Over the following months the frequencies of hyperexpanded clones went down, and after one year T-cell counts and TCRbeta diversity were mostly credited to newly produced T cells. Apparently early alphabetaT-cell count recovery about two months after transplant reportedly relied on only several hundred rapidly expanded clones derived from non-depleted graft cells. In some patients, high TCRbeta diversity at day 60 was attributed to recipient T cells and intrathymic progenitors that had survived conditioning.

Libraries were prepared through PCR. This sample was sequenced with an Illumina HiSeq 2500. TCR libraries were prepared with molecular barcoding, using unique molecular identifiers to normalize TCRbeta repertoire quantification. TCRdb reprocessing: public reads trimmed at Q25 with fastp, clones called with MiXCR, in-frame beta chains kept. A single entry per CDR3 protein holds the most common genes and DNA from its merged rows. Recorded for this sample are about 580,000 distinct CDR3 sequences; 20% to 25% of them occurred a single time. Around an eighth of the sample comes from the top ten. The sequence came from a boy under two years old who had a stem cell transplant for acute myeloid leukemia, so the T cells may come from the graft donor. The chain is made from TRBV20-1 and TRBJ2-1; 8 central bases correspond to TRBD2. Sequencing used PBMCs, mostly from graft donor cells, obtained 360 days after TCRalphabeta/CD19-depleted stem cell transplant. The CDR3 amino acid sequence is: CSARGGTSEQFF. The sequenced DNA: TGCAGTGCTAGAGGGGGGACTAGTGAGCAGTTCTTC.